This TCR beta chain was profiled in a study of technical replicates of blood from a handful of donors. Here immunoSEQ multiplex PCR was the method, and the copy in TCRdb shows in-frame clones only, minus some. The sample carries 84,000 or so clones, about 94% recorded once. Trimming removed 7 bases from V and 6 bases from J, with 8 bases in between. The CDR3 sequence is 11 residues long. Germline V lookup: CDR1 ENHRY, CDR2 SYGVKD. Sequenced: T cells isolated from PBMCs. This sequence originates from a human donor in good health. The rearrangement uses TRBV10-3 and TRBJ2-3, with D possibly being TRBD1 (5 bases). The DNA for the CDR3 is TGTGCCATCAAAAACAGGGATACGCAGTATTTT. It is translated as CAIKNRDTQYF.